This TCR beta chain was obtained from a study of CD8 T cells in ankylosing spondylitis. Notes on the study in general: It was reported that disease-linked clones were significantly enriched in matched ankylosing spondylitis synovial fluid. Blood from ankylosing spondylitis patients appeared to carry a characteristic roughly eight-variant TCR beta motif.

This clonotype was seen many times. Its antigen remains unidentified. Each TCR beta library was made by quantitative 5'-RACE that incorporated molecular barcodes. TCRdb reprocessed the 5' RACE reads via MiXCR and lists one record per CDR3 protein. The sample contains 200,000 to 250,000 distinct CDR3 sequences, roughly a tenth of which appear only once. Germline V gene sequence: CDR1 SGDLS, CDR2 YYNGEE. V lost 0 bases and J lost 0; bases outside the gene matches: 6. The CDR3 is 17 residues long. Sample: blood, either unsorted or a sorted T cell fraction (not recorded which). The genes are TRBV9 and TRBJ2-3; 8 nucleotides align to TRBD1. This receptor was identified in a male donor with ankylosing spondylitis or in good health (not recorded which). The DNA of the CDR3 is TGTGCCAGCAGCGTAGAAGGGACAGGTGCTAGCACAGATACGCAGTATTTT. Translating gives CASSVEGTGASTDTQYF.